The present TCR beta chain was sequenced within a study of T-cell reconstitution after alpha-beta-depleted transplantation in children. Molecular barcoding with unique molecular identifiers was used for the TCRbeta library. TCRdb reprocessed the PCR reads via MiXCR and lists one record per CDR3 protein. The table lists around 480,000 distinct CDR3 sequences, approximately 32% of them singletons. Germline V gene lookup returns CDR1 LGHNA and CDR2 YNFKEQ. Trimming removed 4 bases at V and 8 bases at J, with 17 bases between. This CDR3 is built from 14 residues. This chain connects TRBV4-2 to TRBJ1-1; the D gene is possibly TRBD1 (6 bases). This receptor was taken from a human donor who donated a stem cell graft to a child with aplastic anemia. The source material was PBMCs from the stem cell graft donor, sampled from the stem cell graft. In DNA, the CDR3 is TGTGCCAGCAGCCCAAGAGGGGCGGGGACAGAAGCTTTCTTT. Its protein product is CASSPRGAGTEAFF.